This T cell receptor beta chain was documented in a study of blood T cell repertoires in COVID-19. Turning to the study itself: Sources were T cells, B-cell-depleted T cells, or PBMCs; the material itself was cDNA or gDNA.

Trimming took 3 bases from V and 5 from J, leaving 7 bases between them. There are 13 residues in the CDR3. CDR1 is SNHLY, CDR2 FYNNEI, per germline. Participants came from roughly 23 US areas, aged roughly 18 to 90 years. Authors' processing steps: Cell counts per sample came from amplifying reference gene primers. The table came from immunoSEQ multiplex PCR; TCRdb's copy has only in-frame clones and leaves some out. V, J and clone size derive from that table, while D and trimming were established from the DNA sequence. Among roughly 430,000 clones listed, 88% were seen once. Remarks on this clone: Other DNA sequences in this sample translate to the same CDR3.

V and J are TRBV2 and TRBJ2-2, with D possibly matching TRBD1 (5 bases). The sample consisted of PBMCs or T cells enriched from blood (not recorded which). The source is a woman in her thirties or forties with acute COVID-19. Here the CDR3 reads CASSEYRTGELFF. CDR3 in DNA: TGTGCCAGCAGTGAGTACAGGACCGGGGAGCTGTTTTTT.